This TCR beta chain was captured in a study of blood T cells in healthy people across ages. For the study at large: Per two T cells, about one barcoded beta molecule was captured through template switching.

Every participating donor contributed roughly 9.6 milliliters of peripheral blood through a draw. Per sample, no less than 5.5 micrograms of total RNA were extracted. This clonotype was detected only a few times. Primers used in a second PCR of roughly 6 to 12 cycles were a sample-barcoded 5' primer and a J-beta primer mix. Every cDNA molecule bore a tag from a template-switch adaptor containing 12 random nucleotides. Via MiXCR, TCRdb re-called the 5' RACE reads, giving one row per CDR3 protein. The sample has about 580,000 distinct CDR3 sequences, 45% to 55% seen once; the top ten hold around 25%. The CDR3 spans 13 residues. The V and J ends lost 2 bases and 3 bases respectively, with 8 bases between them. The germline gives CDR1 DFQATT, CDR2 SNEGSKA (reference sequence).

Material for sequencing was blood. The receptor was derived from an elderly man in good health. The rearrangement links TRBV20-1 to TRBJ1-3; D uncertain. CDR3 amino acids: CSARYGVGNTIYF. CDR3 DNA sequence: TGCAGTGCTAGATATGGGGTTGGAAACACCATATATTTT.